Sequencing of this T cell receptor beta chain was carried out in a study of shared clonotypes between healthy human individuals. General study findings and limits: A reduction in generation probabilities was seen for non-shared clonotypes relative to those shared by all four donors. Limited genetic and exposure-history diversity came from having few donors.

Measured with immunoSEQ multiplex PCR; TCRdb has only the in-frame clones, and not every one. The sample has some 2 million clones, about 95% seen once. It was CD45RO-negative cells, positively selected for CCR7, that made up naive CD8 cells, with terminally differentiated effector memory CD45RA+ cells excluded. Healthy HIV-negative adults without recent acute infections or vaccinations served as donors. All of the donors resided in Nashville, Tennessee, and each was a Caucasian adult. From germline, CDR1 is MNHEY and CDR2 SMNVEV (reference sequence). The CDR3 covers 14 residues. With V trimmed by 5 bases and J by 1 base, 2 bases remained unmatched. Turning to this clone: What it binds is not known. Additional DNA sequences in this sample encode the identical CDR3.

V usage is TRBV27 and J usage is TRBJ2-3, with TRBD1 matching 8 bases. Sequenced: naive CD8+ T cells sorted from blood. This clonotype was sampled from a young man in good health. CDR3 loop: CASSLTGGTDTQYF. The CDR3 nucleotides read TGTGCCAGCAGTCTGACAGGGGGCACAGATACGCAGTATTTT.